This record concerns one T cell receptor beta chain sequence. The CDR3 length is 16 residues. Per the germline V gene, CDR1 is SEHNR and CDR2 is FQNEAQ (reference sequence). Trimming shortened V by 8 bases and J by 1 base, and 18 bases separated the two germline ends. The data were taken from a study of CD8+ T cells in alopecia areata. Sequencing used cDNA as its template, made by extracting RNA and reverse transcribing it. Using immunoSEQ multiplex PCR, the repertoire was profiled, and TCRdb retains in-frame clones only, with some absent. The profile shows 100,000 to 150,000 clones, about 57% of them singletons.

This material consisted of CD4+ T cells sorted from blood, taken at week 0. The clonotype was recovered from a human donor with alopecia areata. The V call is TRBV7-9, the J call TRBJ2-4; D perhaps matches TRBD1 (6 bases). In DNA form, the CDR3 reads TGTGCCAGCGGGACCGCCCGGACAGTTGCCAAAAACATTCAGTACTTC. This codes for CASGTARTVAKNIQYF.